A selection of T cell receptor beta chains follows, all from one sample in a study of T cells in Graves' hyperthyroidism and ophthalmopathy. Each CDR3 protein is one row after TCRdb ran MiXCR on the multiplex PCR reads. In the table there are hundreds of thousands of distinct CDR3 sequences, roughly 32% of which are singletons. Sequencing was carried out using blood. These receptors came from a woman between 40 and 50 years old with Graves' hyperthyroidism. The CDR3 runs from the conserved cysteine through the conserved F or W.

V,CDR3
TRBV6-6,CASSFRLFYEQYF
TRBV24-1,CATRGSAGANVLTF
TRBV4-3,CASSQDGLMNTEAFF
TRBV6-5,CASSGDASNYGYTF
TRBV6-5,CASSYSSDGELFF
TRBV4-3,CASSQESGPAEAFF
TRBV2,CASSLGTPYNSPLHF
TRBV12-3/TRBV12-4,CASSPWVQETQYF
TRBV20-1,CSARDPRATNEKLFF
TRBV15,CATSREGLLYNEQFF
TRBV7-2,CASSLGHPTDTQYF
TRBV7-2,CASSFVTGGETDTQYF
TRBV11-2,CASSSELAGGPKAYEQYF
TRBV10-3,CASVEEDYEQYF
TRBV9,CASSVEGLSGNTIYF
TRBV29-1,CSARGQGFYEQYF
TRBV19,CASRGELAGRETQYF
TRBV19,CASSVARQGAETQYF
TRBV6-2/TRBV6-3,CASSYSAGRATEAFF
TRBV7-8,CASSLERWSEAFF
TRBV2,CASLFGRVSGDTEAFF
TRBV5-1,CASSLEGGVGQPQHF
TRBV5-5,CASSFNFERVPYYQETQYF